This entry concerns a single T cell receptor (beta chain). Its antigen is not known. The data stem from a study of T-cell reconstitution after alpha-beta-depleted transplantation in children. TCRbeta library preparation incorporated unique molecular identifiers. Via MiXCR, TCRdb re-called the PCR reads, giving one row per CDR3 protein. The sample yields about 610,000 distinct CDR3 sequences, about a quarter seen once. Findings of the study overall: There were some patients whose high TCRbeta diversity at day 60 came from surviving recipient T cells and thymic progenitors. There were reportedly several hundred expanded graft clones from which alpha-beta T cells came about two months after transplant.

The specimen was PBMCs, collected before TCRalphabeta/CD19-depleted stem cell transplant. The receptor's source is a boy under three years old with Wiskott-Aldrich syndrome, due to receive a stem cell transplant.

DNA for the CDR3: TGTGCCAGCAGCACCAGCGTGAGGTTAACTAGCGGGTACAATGAGCAGTTCTTC. Amino acid sequence: CASSTSVRLTSGYNEQFF. This chain uses TRBV11-1 with TRBJ2-1; 9 nucleotides line up with TRBD2. The CDR3 has 18 amino acids. The germline CDR1 and CDR2 sequences are SGHAT and FQDESV (reference sequence). V shed 5 bases and J 4 bases; nucleotides not matched to a gene: 15.